The 18 T cell receptor beta chains in this list originate from one sample, sequenced in a study of graft-versus-host responses after intestinal transplantation (dated by TCRdb to the early 2020s). Receptor libraries were prepared by the immunoSEQ multiplex PCR assay. Here the immuneACCESS table is served through TCRdb, limited to in-frame sequences with V and J called. Missing clones are a known gap in these copies; in checked studies unresolved V genes cover under half, and the rest lacks a known reason. The table for this sample lists some 40,000 clones; around nine tenths of them were counted only once. The top ten clonotypes cover around 4.8% of the sample. The specimen comprised PBMCs, sampled 524 days after transplant. Receptors originate from a human patient who received an intestinal transplant, so some T cells may come from the graft donor.

The chain joins TRBV19 to TRBJ2-1; 11 bases match TRBD2. Per germline, CDR1 LNHDA and CDR2 SQIVND (reference sequence). The CDR3 contains 15 residues. The CDR3 loop is CAATSGTNSYNEQFF. The DNA of the CDR3 is TGTGCAGCGACTAGCGGGACCAACTCCTACAATGAGCAGTTCTTC.

The chain carries TRBV6-5 and TRBJ2-7; possibly TRBD1 for D (5 bases). Trimming removed 0 bases from V and 2 bases from J, with 5 bases in between. Germline V lookup: CDR1 MNHEY, CDR2 SVGAGI. This CDR3 comprises 13 residues. The CDR3 sequence: CASSYSRAYEQYF. CDR3 bases: TGTGCCAGCAGTTACTCCAGGGCCTACGAGCAGTACTTC.

V and J are TRBV9 and TRBJ2-7, with 7 bases lining up with TRBD2. The CDR3 runs 16 residues. The J segment lost 2 bases and the V segment lost 3 bases, leaving 11 bases of the junction unmatched. Per germline, CDR1 SGDLS and CDR2 YYNGEE. CDR3 nucleotide sequence: TGTGCCAGCAGCGCGGGCAGCGGGCTAGCGGCCTACGAGCAGTACTTC. As protein: CASSAGSGLAAYEQYF. The variable domain in full, completed from reference TRBV9 and TRBJ2-7, reads DSGVTQTPKHLITATGQRVTLRCSPRSGDLSVYWYQQSLDQGLQFLIQYYNGEERAKGNILERFSAQQFPDLHSELNLSSLELGDSALYFCASSAGSGLAAYEQYFGPGTRLTVT.

The chain carries TRBV7-2 and TRBJ1-5; D possibly corresponds to TRBD1 (5 bases). Germline CDR1 and CDR2: SGHTA and FQGNSA. Trimming took 5 bases from V and 6 from J, leaving 11 bases between them. This CDR3 has 13 residues. The CDR3 sequence: CASSRLRAQPQHF. CDR3 coding DNA: TGTGCCAGCAGCCGCCTCAGGGCTCAGCCCCAGCATTTT.

This clone was counted once. The rearrangement links TRBV7-3 to TRBJ2-7; 8 bases align to TRBD1. The germline gives CDR1 SGHTA, CDR2 FQGTGA. V lost 5 bases and J lost 0; bases outside the gene matches: 9. The CDR3 has 16 amino acids. The CDR3 loop is CASSPAGQGGSYEQYF. In nucleotides, the CDR3 is TGTGCCAGCAGCCCCGCTGGACAGGGCGGCTCCTACGAGCAGTACTTC. Full variable domain (remainder filled in from reference TRBV7-3 and TRBJ2-7): GAGVSQTPSNKVTEKGKYVELRCDPISGHTALYWYRQSLGQGPEFLIYFQGTGAADDSGLPNDRFFAVRPEGSVSTLKIQRTERGDSAVYLCASSPAGQGGSYEQYFGPGTRLTVT.

The chain couples TRBV4-2 to TRBJ2-3; D may be TRBD2 (6 bases). This CDR3 region has 16 residues. CDR1 LGHNA and CDR2 YNFKEQ come from the germline V gene. Deletions cut 1 base from V and 3 bases from J, with 14 bases between. This chain's CDR3 is CASSQAGAAGTDTQYF. The DNA for the CDR3 is TGTGCCAGCAGCCAAGCCGGGGCAGCGGGTACAGATACGCAGTATTTT.

This chain connects TRBV7-2 to TRBJ2-7, with unresolved D. Germline assignment: CDR1 SGHTA and CDR2 FQGNSA. V lost 3 bases and J 3 bases, leaving 12 bases between the germline ends. CDR3 length equals 14 residues. The CDR3 is CASSFSLALYEQYF. CDR3 bases: TGTGCCAGCAGCTTTTCACTGGCCCTCTACGAGCAGTACTTC.

This chain joins TRBV15 and TRBJ2-1; no clear D. This CDR3 is 11 amino acids long. Germline V gene sequence: CDR1 LNHNV, CDR2 YYDKDF (reference sequence). The V and J ends lost 8 bases and 5 bases respectively, with 7 bases between them. CDR3 region: CATREHNEQFF. For the CDR3, the DNA is TGTGCCACCCGTGAACACAATGAGCAGTTCTTC. Supplemented by reference TRBV15 and TRBJ2-1, the full variable domain reads DAMVIQNPRYQVTQFGKPVTLSCSQTLNHNVMYWYQQKSSQAPKLLFHYYDKDFNNEADTPDNFQSRRPNTSFCFLDIRSPGLGDTAMYLCATREHNEQFFGPGTRLTVL.

V gene TRBV7-6 combines with J gene TRBJ2-3; D is ambiguous. Trimming removed 5 bases at V and 1 base at J, with 7 bases between. Germline V gene lookup returns CDR1 SGHVS and CDR2 FNYEAQ. The CDR3 extends over 13 amino acids. CDR3 protein: CASSELGTDTQYF. The CDR3 nucleotides read TGTGCCAGCAGCGAGCTAGGCACAGATACGCAGTATTTT.

The chain links TRBV5-4 to TRBJ2-1; 8 bases match TRBD2. CDR1 and CDR2 from the germline V gene are SGHNT and YYREEE (reference sequence). The CDR3 consists of 15 residues. V lost 5 bases to trimming and J lost 0 bases; unmatched junction nucleotides: 4. CDR3 protein: CASSRGTSSYNEQFF. The CDR3 region has the DNA TGTGCCAGCAGTCGCGGGACTAGCTCCTACAATGAGCAGTTCTTC.

This chain uses TRBV27 with TRBJ2-5, with 7 bases identical to TRBD2. Losses at the gene ends were 5 bases for V and 2 bases for J; bases not matched to a gene: 8. The CDR3 runs 15 residues. Germline assignment: CDR1 MNHEY and CDR2 SMNVEV (reference sequence). The CDR3 region has the DNA TGTGCCAGCAGTATCCGGAGGGGAGGGCAAGAGACCCAGTACTTC. Encoded protein: CASSIRRGGQETQYF.

The rearrangement uses TRBV19 and TRBJ2-1; 7 bases match TRBD2. With V trimmed by 8 bases and J by 7 bases, 11 bases remained unmatched. The CDR3 sequence is 14 residues long. Germline V gives CDR1 LNHDA, CDR2 SQIVND (reference sequence). CDR3 sequence (DNA): TGTGCCAGTCGGAGGGGCGGGAGCGAAAATGAGCAGTTCTTC. The encoded protein is CASRRGGSENEQFF.

The chain employs TRBV7-3 and TRBJ2-3; TRBD1 matches at 8 bases. V dropped 5 bases and J dropped 3; count of bases not matched to a gene: 4. The CDR3 has 14 residues. CDR1 SGHTA and CDR2 FQGTGA come from the germline V gene. CDR3 residues: CASSPGQGTDTQYF. The CDR3 DNA sequence: TGTGCCAGCAGCCCTGGACAGGGAACAGATACGCAGTATTTT.

The CDR3: CASSEGGHGNTIYF. DNA for the CDR3: TGCGCCAGCAGTGAGGGGGGGCATGGAAACACCATATATTTT. This chain connects TRBV10-1 to TRBJ1-3, with TRBD1 as a possible D gene (6 bases). This CDR3 has 14 amino acids. Germline values: CDR1 WNHNN, CDR2 SYGVQD (reference sequence). V lost 2 bases to trimming and J lost 3 bases, with 8 bases between them.

This chain joins TRBV7-3 and TRBJ2-1, with 12 bases that match TRBD2. This CDR3 has 17 residues. V was pared by 5 bases and J by 7 bases, with 12 bases of the junction left unmatched. Germline-derived CDR1 and CDR2 are SGHTA and FQGTGA. The CDR3 is CASSSTRLAGVQNEQFF. The CDR3 bases are TGTGCCAGCAGCAGCACACGACTAGCGGGAGTCCAGAATGAGCAGTTCTTC.

By sample share, this clone is medium-sized (0.01 to 0.1%). Other DNA sequences in the sample encode the same CDR3. The J gene is TRBJ2-4, the V gene TRBV28; no reliable D call. The CDR3 sequence is 15 residues long. Deletions cut 3 bases from V and 0 bases from J, with 9 bases between. Germline V gene lookup returns CDR1 MDHEN and CDR2 SYDVKM. The CDR3 sequence is CASSFWPLAKNIQYF. Written as DNA, the CDR3 is TGTGCCAGCAGTTTTTGGCCCCTAGCCAAAAACATTCAGTACTTC.

This clone showed up just a few times. This sequence joins TRBV11-2 and TRBJ1-1; D is possibly TRBD1 (6 bases). The ends were cut back, 5 bases at V and 1 base at J, with 11 bases in the middle. This CDR3 comprises 14 residues. The germline V gene has CDR1 SGHAT and CDR2 FQNNGV. CDR3 sequence (DNA): TGTGCCAGCAGCCGGGGGGCGGGGAACACTGAAGCTTTCTTT. It specifies CASSRGAGNTEAFF.

This clone was observed a single time. V and J are TRBV5-1 and TRBJ2-4; maybe TRBD1 (5 bases). This CDR3 is 15 amino acids long. The V gene lost 1 base and the J gene lost 3 bases, with 11 bases spanning the gap. CDR1 and CDR2 (germline): SGHRS, YFSETQ. CDR3 nucleotides: TGCGCCAGCAGCTTGTTAGGGGATAGCAAAAACATTCAGTACTTC. Translating gives CASSLLGDSKNIQYF.